Presented here are 9 T cell receptor beta chains from one specimen sequenced in a study of lymphopenia after photon versus proton radiotherapy. Sequenced by immunoSEQ multiplex PCR; TCRdb stores in-frame clones only, minus some. The data show roughly 42,000 clones, 65% to 90% seen once. Specimen: peripheral blood, collected from a patient treated with photon-based radiotherapy. The origin of the receptors is a man between 35 and 55 years old with gastric cancer.

V gene TRBV27 combines with J gene TRBJ2-7; the match to TRBD1 covers 10 bases. Germline CDR1 and CDR2: MNHEY and SMNVEV (reference sequence). This CDR3 is 14 amino acids long. After removal of 4 bases from V and 3 bases from J, the junction contained 3 bases not matched to a gene. CDR3 nucleotide sequence: TGTGCCAGCAGTTCGCGGGACAGGGGCTACGAGCAGTACTTC. Amino acids: CASSSRDRGYEQYF.

This clone has just a few counts. The chain has TRBV6-5 and TRBJ1-1; D is ambiguous. Trimming removed 10 bases at V and 6 bases at J, with 18 bases between. CDR3 size: 13 residues. The V gene's germline CDR1 is MNHEY and CDR2 SVGAGI. The CDR3 reads CATLGRIDAEAFF. The CDR3 region has the DNA TGTGCCACACTGGGGAGGATAGACGCTGAAGCTTTCTTT.

The chain combines TRBV30 with TRBJ2-5; D is ambiguous. V dropped 0 bases and J dropped 2 bases, with 10 bases sitting between them. Germline CDR1 is GTSNPN and CDR2 is SVGIG (reference sequence). The CDR3 has 14 amino acids. The CDR3 is CAWSVGLQQETQYF. CDR3 nucleotides: TGTGCCTGGAGTGTTGGTCTACAGCAAGAGACCCAGTACTTC.

CDR3 bases: TGTGCCAGTAGTACGGACATCTCGGCAAGGGGCTATGGCTACACCTTC. Translated, it gives CASSTDISARGYGYTF. The J gene is TRBJ1-2, the V gene TRBV19; D possibly corresponds to TRBD1 (5 bases). CDR1 is LNHDA and CDR2 is SQIVND in the germline V gene (reference sequence). The ends were cut back, 4 bases at V and 4 bases at J, with 19 bases in the middle. This CDR3 region has 16 residues.

The chain is built from TRBV28 and TRBJ2-3; weak D call: TRBD1 (5 bases). The CDR3 consists of 14 residues. V gave up 3 bases and J gave up 6 bases, with 13 bases separating them. Germline CDR1 reads MDHEN; CDR2 reads SYDVKM. DNA of the CDR3: TGTGCCAGCAGTTTCAGGGCTCCTCGGGATACGCAGTATTTT. Encoded protein: CASSFRAPRDTQYF.

The J gene is TRBJ2-1, the V gene TRBV29-1; 10 positions agree with TRBD2. Germline V gene data show CDR1 as SQVTM and CDR2 as ANQGSEA. V lost 6 bases to trimming and J lost 0 bases; unmatched junction nucleotides: 5. This CDR3 is 15 amino acids long. CDR3 sequence reads: CSVVERGGSYNEQFF. The CDR3, as DNA: TGCAGCGTGGTGGAGCGGGGGGGCTCCTACAATGAGCAGTTCTTC.

The CDR3 region has the DNA TGCGCCAGCAGCTCCCCCGGGACAGTCGCGAATGGCTACACCTTC. Residues: CASSSPGTVANGYTF. This chain links TRBV4-1 with TRBJ1-2, with 7 bases fitting TRBD1. With V trimmed by 5 bases and J by 6 bases, 12 bases remained unmatched. The germline gives CDR1 MGHRA, CDR2 YSYEKL. The length of the CDR3 is 15 residues.

The rearrangement joins TRBV15 to TRBJ1-2, with no clear D. CDR3 length equals 13 residues. The V and J ends lost 0 bases and 2 bases respectively, with 4 bases between them. Germline loops: CDR1 LNHNV, CDR2 YYDKDF (reference sequence). In DNA, the CDR3 is TGTGCCACCAGCAGAGACAGGAACTATGGCTACACCTTC. Amino acid sequence: CATSRDRNYGYTF.

The CDR3 DNA reads as TGTGCCAGCAGCTTAAACGGGCCATCAGATACGCAGTATTTT. Its protein product is CASSLNGPSDTQYF. The V gene is TRBV7-3, the J gene TRBJ2-3; unclear D gene. V gave up 1 base and J gave up 4 bases, with 9 bases separating them. Germline values: CDR1 SGHTA, CDR2 FQGTGA. The CDR3 consists of 14 residues. The complete variable domain, with remaining parts taken from reference TRBV7-3 and TRBJ2-3, reads GAGVSQTPSNKVTEKGKYVELRCDPISGHTALYWYRQSLGQGPEFLIYFQGTGAADDSGLPNDRFFAVRPEGSVSTLKIQRTERGDSAVYLCASSLNGPSDTQYFGPGTRLTVL.